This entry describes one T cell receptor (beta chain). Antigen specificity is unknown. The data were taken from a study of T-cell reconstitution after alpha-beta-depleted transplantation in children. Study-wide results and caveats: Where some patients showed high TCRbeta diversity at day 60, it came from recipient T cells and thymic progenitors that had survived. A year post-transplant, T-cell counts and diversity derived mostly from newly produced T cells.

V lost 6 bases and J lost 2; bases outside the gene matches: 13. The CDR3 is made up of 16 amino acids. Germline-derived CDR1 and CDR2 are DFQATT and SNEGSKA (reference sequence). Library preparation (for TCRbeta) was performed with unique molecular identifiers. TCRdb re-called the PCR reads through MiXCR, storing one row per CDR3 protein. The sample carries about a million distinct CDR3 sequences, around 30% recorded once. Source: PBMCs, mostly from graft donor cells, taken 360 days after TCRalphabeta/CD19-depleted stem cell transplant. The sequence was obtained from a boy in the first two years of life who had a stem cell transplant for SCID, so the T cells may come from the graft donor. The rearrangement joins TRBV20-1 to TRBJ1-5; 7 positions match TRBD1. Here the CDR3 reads CSAVGTASLGNQPQHF. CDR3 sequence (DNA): TGCAGTGCCGTCGGGACAGCCAGTTTGGGCAATCAGCCCCAGCATTTT.